This T cell receptor (beta chain) emerged from a study of Graves' ophthalmopathy and Graves' hyperthyroidism. Amplification of TCR beta CDR3 regions used RNA transcripts. HTBI primers were used in a first-round RT-PCR, which preceded a second-round multiplex PCR. MiXCR was run by TCRdb on the multiplex PCR reads, yielding one entry per CDR3 protein. In the table there are roughly 230,000 distinct CDR3 sequences, roughly 21% of which are singletons. Diagnoses were established from clinical symptoms, serum thyroxine, TRAb, thyroid ultrasound and orbital computed tomography. PBMCs were density-gradient isolated from roughly 9.5 ml fresh blood. The sample consisted of peripheral blood. The clonotype comes from a woman aged 45-65 years with Graves' ophthalmopathy.

In DNA, the CDR3 is TGTGCCAGCAGTGGCTGGACGGACTACTACGAGCAGTACTTC. Protein: CASSGWTDYYEQYF. The V call is TRBV6-1, the J call TRBJ2-7, with a possible D match to TRBD2 (6 bases). V lost 4 bases and J 3 bases, leaving 13 bases between the germline ends. The CDR3 totals 14 residues. Germline V gene sequence: CDR1 MNHNS, CDR2 SASEGT.